A selection of T cell receptor beta chains follows, all from one sample in a study of T cells of healthy individuals. Via MiXCR, TCRdb re-called the 5' RACE reads, giving one row per CDR3 protein. Among 100,000 or so distinct CDR3 sequences listed, 15% to 20% were seen once. These receptor sequences come from a human donor in good health. The CDR3 runs from the conserved cysteine through the conserved F or W. The order of the fields is clone size, CDR3 length, J gene, V gene, D gene, CDR3 protein, CDR3 DNA. A D gene is named only where the DNA matches it firmly. Some rows have no size entry. The others give once, few or many, or a class for an expanded clone.

few	16	TRBJ2-2	TRBV3-1	TRBD2	CASSQETLADTGELFF	TGTGCCAGCAGCCAAGAAACACTAGCGGACACCGGGGAGCTGTTTTTT
.	12	TRBJ1-2	TRBV5-6	.	CASSLSRGGYTF	TGTGCCAGCAGCTTGAGCAGAGGCGGCTACACCTTC
many	14	TRBJ1-5	TRBV18	.	CASSPLQANQPQHF	TGTGCCAGCTCACCGTTACAGGCCAATCAGCCCCAGCATTTT
.	15	TRBJ2-5	TRBV9	TRBD2	CASSSGTSLQETQYF	TGTGCCAGCAGCTCCGGGACTAGCCTCCAAGAGACCCAGTACTTC
.	14	TRBJ2-5	TRBV4-2	.	CASSQDQYQETQYF	TGTGCCAGCAGCCAAGATCAGTACCAAGAGACCCAGTACTTC
few	15	TRBJ1-2	TRBV20-1	.	CSASTSPQKNYGYTF	TGCAGTGCTTCCACTTCCCCACAGAAGAACTATGGCTACACCTTC
.	17	TRBJ1-1	TRBV20-1	.	CSASRLSWPDLNTEAFF	TGCAGTGCTAGTCGTTTGTCCTGGCCGGACCTAAACACTGAAGCTTTCTTT
few	13	TRBJ2-7	TRBV20-1	TRBD2	CSARGSGRHEQYF	TGCAGTGCTAGAGGTAGCGGGCGCCACGAGCAGTACTTC
few	14	TRBJ1-6	TRBV6-5	.	CASSYGPYNSPLHF	TGTGCCAGCAGTTACGGTCCCTATAATTCACCCCTCCACTTT
.	17	TRBJ1-1	TRBV12-3/TRBV12-4	TRBD1	CASSYHRGHAVATEAFF	TGTGCCAGCAGTTACCACAGGGGCCACGCCGTGGCCACTGAAGCTTTCTTT
.	16	TRBJ2-7	TRBV25-1	.	CASSELDTERVVEQYF	TGTGCCAGCAGTGAACTGGACACCGAGAGAGTTGTCGAGCAGTACTTC
many	14	TRBJ2-7	TRBV28	TRBD2	CATTSSGSSYEQYF	TGTGCCACCACTTCTAGCGGAAGCTCCTACGAGCAGTACTTC
.	16	TRBJ2-3	TRBV28	.	CASSLSPRPGIDTQYF	TGTGCCAGCAGCTTAAGCCCCCGTCCAGGGATAGATACGCAGTATTTT
many	14	TRBJ1-5	TRBV12-3/TRBV12-4	.	CASSLSRLNQPQHF	TGTGCCAGCAGTTTATCCAGGCTCAATCAGCCCCAGCATTTT
few	15	TRBJ1-3	TRBV4-2	.	CASSQGGVYGNTIYF	TGTGCCAGCAGCCAAGGAGGGGTATATGGAAACACCATATATTTT
.	15	TRBJ2-1	TRBV9	.	CASSVYGSSYNEQFF	TGTGCCAGCAGCGTATACGGGAGCTCCTACAATGAGCAGTTCTTC
.	13	TRBJ1-2	TRBV6-6	.	CASSSQYSYGYTF	TGTGCCAGCAGTTCACAATACAGCTATGGCTACACCTTC
few	16	TRBJ2-3	TRBV19	.	CASSLRGRGMTDTQYF	TGTGCCAGTAGTCTCCGGGGGCGGGGGATGACAGATACGCAGTATTTT
few	15	TRBJ2-1	TRBV7-2	TRBD2	CASSLGTSVYNEQFF	TGTGCCAGCAGCTTAGGGACTAGCGTTTACAATGAGCAGTTCTTC
.	17	TRBJ2-3	TRBV19	TRBD2	CASQLTGTSGYTDTQYF	TGTGCCAGCCAACTGACCGGGACTAGCGGGTACACAGATACGCAGTATTTT
few	15	TRBJ2-1	TRBV7-9	.	CASSLGWGKNNEQFF	TGTGCCAGCAGCTTAGGTTGGGGAAAGAACAATGAGCAGTTCTTC
.	17	TRBJ2-3	TRBV7-9	.	CASSRGGQSGGTDTQYF	TGTGCCAGCAGCCGCGGGGGACAGTCCGGGGGCACAGATACGCAGTATTTT
many	13	TRBJ1-1	TRBV27	.	CASSLTLTAEAFF	TGTGCCAGCAGTTTAACTCTGACAGCTGAAGCTTTCTTT
many	15	TRBJ1-2	TRBV16	.	CASSQSSRQMGGYTF	TGTGCCAGCAGCCAATCGTCTCGACAAATGGGTGGCTACACCTTC
few	15	TRBJ2-7	TRBV28	.	CASSPRGGGYHEQYF	TGTGCCAGCAGTCCCCGGGGAGGGGGCTACCACGAGCAGTACTTC
many	16	TRBJ2-2	TRBV5-5	TRBD1	CASSWGQGSATGELFF	TGTGCCAGCAGCTGGGGACAGGGGTCCGCCACCGGGGAGCTGTTTTTT
.	16	TRBJ2-3	TRBV5-1	.	CASSLGNSPRGDTQYF	TGCGCCAGCAGCTTGGGAAATTCTCCCAGAGGAGATACGCAGTATTTT
few	14	TRBJ2-7	TRBV20-1	.	CSARKPQAAGEQYF	TGCAGTGCCCGAAAACCCCAGGCAGCGGGCGAGCAGTACTTC
many	15	TRBJ1-5	TRBV4-1	.	CASSPGEYSNQPQHF	TGCGCCAGCAGCCCGGGCGAGTATAGCAATCAGCCCCAGCATTTT
.	13	TRBJ2-3	TRBV10-2	.	CASAGGNMETQYF	TGCGCCAGCGCCGGAGGAAATATGGAAACGCAGTATTTT
.	17	TRBJ2-3	TRBV6-2/TRBV6-3	.	CASSYEEGGGGADTQYF	TGTGCCAGCAGTTACGAGGAAGGAGGAGGGGGCGCAGATACGCAGTATTTT
many	14	TRBJ1-2	TRBV21-1	.	CAPPGGQGGRDYTF	TGTGCCCCTCCCGGGGGACAGGGGGGTCGAGACTACACCTTC
few	14	TRBJ2-7	TRBV10-3	TRBD1	CAISLQRDSYEQYF	TGTGCCATCAGTCTCCAAAGGGACAGCTACGAGCAGTACTTC
few	16	TRBJ2-5	TRBV6-6	TRBD2	CASSSSGSGVQETQYF	TGTGCCAGCAGCTCCTCGGGTAGCGGGGTCCAAGAGACCCAGTACTTC
few	14	TRBJ2-1	TRBV28	.	CASRRRNGGNEQFF	TGTGCCAGCCGCCGGAGAAACGGGGGAAATGAGCAGTTCTTC